The clone carrying this T cell receptor (beta chain) was seen a handful of times. Its target is unknown. This sample was included in a study of response to subunit inactivated influenza vaccine. This CDR3 has 14 amino acids. Unmatched junction bases numbered 6, after V lost 6 bases and J lost 6 bases. Germline lookup yields CDR1 ENHRY and CDR2 SYGVKD. Findings of the study overall: Authors suggested few new T cells are recruited by each seasonal influenza vaccination.

MiXCR, run by TCRdb on the RT-PCR reads, gives a single entry per CDR3 protein. Seen here are more than 250,000 distinct CDR3 sequences, 20% to 25% observed once, and the top ten hold 10%. This chain connects TRBV10-3 to TRBJ1-5; 9 positions agree with TRBD1. The source of this sequence is a man between 50 and 70 years old who received an inactivated influenza vaccine. The sequencing used PBMCs from blood, collected 21 months after vaccination. The CDR3 sequence: CAISRDREGQPQHF. The DNA for the CDR3 is TGTGCCATCAGCCGGGACAGGGAAGGTCAGCCCCAGCATTTT.